A selection of T cell receptor beta chains follows, all from one sample in a study of shared clonotypes between healthy human individuals. Measured with immunoSEQ multiplex PCR; TCRdb has only the in-frame clones, and not every one. The sample records around 1.6 million clones, approximately 98% being singletons. Specimen: naive CD4+ T cells sorted from blood. These TCRs come from a young man in good health. The CDR3 runs from the conserved cysteine through the conserved F or W. D genes are given only for firm matches. Rows give clone size only sometimes, using once, few, many, or a class for an expanded clone.

clone_size d_call j_call v_call cdr3_nt cdr3_aa
NA NA TRBJ1-3 TRBV5-4 TGTGCCAGCAGCAATCCCAGGGCCCTCTCTGGAAACACCATATATTTT CASSNPRALSGNTIYF
NA NA TRBJ2-7 TRBV29-1 TGCAGCGTTGAGGGGGTTAGTGTAACCGAGCAGTACTTC CSVEGVSVTEQYF
NA NA TRBJ1-4 TRBV5-1 TGCGCCAGCAGCTTGGCCCCTTGGGCAGGGGATAGGGAAAAACTGTTTTTT CASSLAPWAGDREKLFF
NA TRBD1 TRBJ2-7 TRBV7-6 TGTGCCAGCAGCCGCCCGGGACAGGGGTCTCTCGAGCAGTACTTC CASSRPGQGSLEQYF
NA NA TRBJ2-2 TRBV7-2 TGTGCCAGCAGCTTAAGCCCCACCGGGGAGCTGTTTTTT CASSLSPTGELFF
NA NA TRBJ2-5 TRBV2 TGTGCCAGCAGTAAGAACTACCAAGAGACCCAGTACTTC CASSKNYQETQYF
NA NA TRBJ2-4 TRBV5-4 TGTGCCAGCAGCTCCGGACAGGCCAAAAACATTCAGTACTTC CASSSGQAKNIQYF
NA NA TRBJ2-7 TRBV6-1 TGTGCCAGCAGTGATGGGGGGCAGAGCTACGAGCAGTACTTC CASSDGGQSYEQYF
once TRBD2 TRBJ2-2 TRBV2 TGTGCCAGAAGCAAGGCTAGCGGGAGTCGTCGCACCGGGGAGCTGTTTTTT CARSKASGSRRTGELFF
NA NA TRBJ2-1 TRBV5-1 TGCGCCAGCAGCAAGCCCGGGACCAATGAGCAGTTCTTC CASSKPGTNEQFF
NA NA TRBJ1-5 TRBV5-8 TGTGCCAGCAGGGCCCGGTTGGAGGTTAGCAATCAGCCCCAGCATTTT CASRARLEVSNQPQHF
once NA TRBJ2-3 TRBV28 TGTGCCAGCAGTTTCCCTAGGGATACGCAGTATTTT CASSFPRDTQYF
NA NA TRBJ2-7 TRBV6-5 TGTGCCAGCAGTTACAATGGGGGACCGGGGGAGCAGTACTTC CASSYNGGPGEQYF
NA NA TRBJ2-7 TRBV21-1 TGTGCCAGCAGCAAACACAGGGGAAGCGAGCAGTACTTC CASSKHRGSEQYF
NA TRBD1 TRBJ1-4 TRBV5-1 TGCGCCAGCAGCCCAACAGGGGCTCCGCAGCGGGAAAAACTGTTTTTT CASSPTGAPQREKLFF
NA TRBD1 TRBJ2-3 TRBV5-6 TGTGCCAGCAGCTTGGTGCAGGGGGTGACAGATACGCAGTATTTT CASSLVQGVTDTQYF
NA TRBD1 TRBJ1-1 TRBV7-9 TGTGCCAGCAGCTTAGAGACAGGGAAGGTCAGAGCTTTCTTT CASSLETGKVRAFF
NA NA TRBJ2-1 TRBV7-2 TGTGCCAGCAGCTTAGGCTTTACGGGGGCTCTCTCCAATGAGCAGTTCTTC CASSLGFTGALSNEQFF
NA NA TRBJ1-4 TRBV7-9 TGTGCCAGCAGCTCAGACACGGGGACTGAAAAACTGTTTTTT CASSSDTGTEKLFF
NA TRBD2 TRBJ2-7 TRBV19 TGTGCCAGTAGTATCGGGAGGGCGATTATGTACGAGCAGTACTTC CASSIGRAIMYEQYF
NA TRBD1 TRBJ1-1 TRBV28 TGTGCCAGCAGTTCCCTACAGGGGTTAGCTGAAGCTTTCTTT CASSSLQGLAEAFF
once NA TRBJ2-1 TRBV6-5 TGTGCCAGCGCGGGCCTCGGGAATGAGCAGTTCTTC CASAGLGNEQFF
NA TRBD2 TRBJ2-1 TRBV5-1 TGCGCCAGCAGCTTGGTGGTAGGACTAGCGGTTGATGAGCAGTTCTTC CASSLVVGLAVDEQFF
NA TRBD2 TRBJ2-1 TRBV7-8 TGTGCCAGCAGCCGCAGAGGCCTAGCGGAGAATGAGCAGTTCTTC CASSRRGLAENEQFF
NA TRBD2 TRBJ2-7 TRBV14 TGTGCCAGCAGCCATGGGACTAGCGGGAACTACGAGCAGTACTTC CASSHGTSGNYEQYF
NA TRBD2 TRBJ2-5 TRBV4-3 TGCGCCAGCAGCCAAGATCCGAGGGGAGGGACGGTAGAGACCCAGTACTTC CASSQDPRGGTVETQYF
NA NA TRBJ2-2 TRBV5-1 TGCGCCAGCAGCTTGGTTAGTAAGGCGACCGGGGAGCTGTTTTTT CASSLVSKATGELFF
NA NA TRBJ2-7 TRBV27 TGTGCCAGCAGGGGGCTGATATATAACTACGAGCAGTACTTC CASRGLIYNYEQYF
once NA TRBJ2-5 TRBV7-3 TGTGCCAGCAGCTTAAGAGGGGTAGAGACCCAGTACTTC CASSLRGVETQYF
once NA TRBJ1-2 TRBV19 TGTGCCAGTAGTATAGATAAGGGACCCTATGGCTACACCTTC CASSIDKGPYGYTF
NA NA TRBJ2-5 TRBV21-1 TGTGCCAGCAGCACTCGACAGGGCTTCCAAGAGACCCAGTACTTC CASSTRQGFQETQYF
NA NA TRBJ2-1 TRBV20-1 TGCAGTGTAAGCTCCTACAATGAGCAGTTCTTC CSVSSYNEQFF
NA TRBD1 TRBJ2-3 TRBV6-1 TGTGCCAGCAGTGAAGTCGGCCGACAGGGGGCAACCGTGACGCAGTATTTT CASSEVGRQGATVTQYF
NA NA TRBJ1-5 TRBV6-5 TGTGCCAGCAGTTACTCAAGGGGCAATCAGCCCCAGCATTTT CASSYSRGNQPQHF
once NA TRBJ2-1 TRBV6-1 TGTGCCAGCAGTGAAGGCCCGCAGGTATACAATGAGCAGTTCTTC CASSEGPQVYNEQFF
NA NA TRBJ2-7 TRBV18 TGTGCCAGCTCACCACCGGGACTGACTCGCGACGAGCAGTACTTC CASSPPGLTRDEQYF